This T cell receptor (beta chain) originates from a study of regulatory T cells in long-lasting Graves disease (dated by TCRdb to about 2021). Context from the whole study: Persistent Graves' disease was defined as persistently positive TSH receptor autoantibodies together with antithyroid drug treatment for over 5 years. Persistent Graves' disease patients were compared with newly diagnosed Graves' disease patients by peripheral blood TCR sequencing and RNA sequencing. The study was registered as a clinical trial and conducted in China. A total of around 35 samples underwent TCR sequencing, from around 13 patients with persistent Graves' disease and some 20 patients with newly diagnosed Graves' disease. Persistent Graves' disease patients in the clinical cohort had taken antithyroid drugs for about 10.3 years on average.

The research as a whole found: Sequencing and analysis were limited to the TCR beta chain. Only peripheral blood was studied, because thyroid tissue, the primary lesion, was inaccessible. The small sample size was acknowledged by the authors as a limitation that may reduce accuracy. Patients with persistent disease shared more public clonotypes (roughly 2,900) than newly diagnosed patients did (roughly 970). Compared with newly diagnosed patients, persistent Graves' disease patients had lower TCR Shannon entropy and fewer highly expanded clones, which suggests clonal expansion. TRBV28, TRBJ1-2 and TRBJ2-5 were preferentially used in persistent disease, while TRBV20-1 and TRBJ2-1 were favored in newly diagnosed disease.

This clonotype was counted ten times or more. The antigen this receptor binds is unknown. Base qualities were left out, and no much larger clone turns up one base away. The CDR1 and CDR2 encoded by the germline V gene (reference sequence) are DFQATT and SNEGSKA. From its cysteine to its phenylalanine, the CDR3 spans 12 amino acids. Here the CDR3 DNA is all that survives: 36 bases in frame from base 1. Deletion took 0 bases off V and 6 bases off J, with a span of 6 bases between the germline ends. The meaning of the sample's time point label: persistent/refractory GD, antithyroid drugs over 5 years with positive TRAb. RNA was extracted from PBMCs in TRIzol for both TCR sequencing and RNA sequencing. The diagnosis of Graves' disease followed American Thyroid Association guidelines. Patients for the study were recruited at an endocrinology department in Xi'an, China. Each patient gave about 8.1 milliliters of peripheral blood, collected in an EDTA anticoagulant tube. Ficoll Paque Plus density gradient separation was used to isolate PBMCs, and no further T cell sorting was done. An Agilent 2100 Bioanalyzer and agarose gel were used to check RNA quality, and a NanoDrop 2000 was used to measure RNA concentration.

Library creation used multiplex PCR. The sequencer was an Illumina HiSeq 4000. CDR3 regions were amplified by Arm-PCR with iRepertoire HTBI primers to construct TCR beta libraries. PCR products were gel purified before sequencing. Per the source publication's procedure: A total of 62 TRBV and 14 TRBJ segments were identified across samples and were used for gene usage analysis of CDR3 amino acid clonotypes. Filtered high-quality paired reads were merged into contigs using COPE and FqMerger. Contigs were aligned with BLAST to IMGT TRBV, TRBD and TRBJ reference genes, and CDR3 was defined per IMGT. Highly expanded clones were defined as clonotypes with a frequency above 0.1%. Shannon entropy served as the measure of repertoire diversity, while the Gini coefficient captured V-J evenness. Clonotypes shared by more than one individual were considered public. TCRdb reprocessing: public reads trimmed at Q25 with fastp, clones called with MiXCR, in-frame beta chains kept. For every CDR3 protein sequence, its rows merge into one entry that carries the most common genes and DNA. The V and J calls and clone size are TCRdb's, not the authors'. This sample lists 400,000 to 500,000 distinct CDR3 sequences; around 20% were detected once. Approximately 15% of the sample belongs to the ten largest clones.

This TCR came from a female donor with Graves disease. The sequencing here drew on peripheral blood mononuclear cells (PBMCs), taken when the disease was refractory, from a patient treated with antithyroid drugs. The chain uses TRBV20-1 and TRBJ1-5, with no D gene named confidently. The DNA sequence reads TGCAGTGCTAGAGATGGTAGTCAGCCCCAGCATTTT. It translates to CSARDGSQPQHF.